This T cell receptor beta chain was observed in a study of cytomegalovirus exposure and HLA in healthy donors (dated by TCRdb to 2016 to 2017). For the wider study: An earlier analysis of 587 of the donors reported approximately 260 Gb of sequence data and around 120 million unique TCR beta sequences obtained from approximately 180 million T cells. About five DR-DQ haplotypes were handled as single units for association and clustering because linkage in the cohort was strong. Typing coverage varied by locus: roughly 629-640 donors for A, B, C, DRB1 and DQB1; approximately 520 for DQA1; about 590 for DPA1; under 490 for DPB1. To decide whether each TCR beta V gene segment behaved as functional or pseudogenic, an earlier analysis of some 570 of the donors relied on high-throughput TCR beta sequencing. The aim of the study was to test whether cataloging public T cell receptors could identify signatures of past pathogen exposure. About 280 gigabases of sequencing data and roughly 80 million unique TCR sequences made up an early release that covered over 550 HLA-typed donors. Among some 410 genotyped donors of the cohort, an average of roughly 230,000 unique TCR beta nucleotide sequences was sequenced per donor, of which approximately 19% were non-productive. Both class I and class II loci were covered by HLA typing, at four-digit resolution. Among the approximately 430 genotyped donors, 81% belonged to the genetic ancestry cluster associated with self-reported Caucasian donors. Besides the first cohort of 666 subjects, a separate validation cohort made up of 120 different subjects was used. Every discovery cohort repertoire had been produced on one sequencing platform. High-throughput TCR immunosequencing, statistical association of individual TCRs with disease status, and machine learning were combined to predict cytomegalovirus infection status. In the later analysis, no new phenotypic data were used to find candidate immune exposures; instead, reliance was placed on TCR beta sequences and their occurrence across donors. In a later genetic analysis, genome-wide SNP genotypes for about three fifths of the roughly 670 donors were used, and that subset was treated as a discovery cohort. The study profiled the T cell repertoires of hundreds of subjects by immunosequencing and related them to cytomegalovirus serostatus. Alongside the repertoire data, information on donor age, sex, ethnicity and CMV serostatus was compiled. A later analysis re-analyzed previously published TCR beta repertoires from 600 to 850 donors and added high-resolution HLA genotyping to study TCR occurrence patterns. Results and caveats for the whole study, not just this receptor: A later genetic analysis associated a missense DCLRE1C variant with V-gene and J-gene trimming of TCR beta chains, and an independent cohort replicated the association. A later analysis found that most CMV-associated TCR beta chains appeared HLA-restricted, with HLA associations seemingly driven largely by CMV exposure. For the cohort, immune exposure information was limited to CMV serostatus. A later genetic analysis reported fewer N-insertions in productive TCRs among donors in an Asian-associated ancestry cluster than the roughly 700-donor mean. In a later analysis, the rate of TCR association differed among HLA loci, with DRB1 alleles having the most associated TCRs and HLA-C alleles having the fewest. When HLA alleles, especially DR and DQ, strongly co-occurred, attributing TCR associations to individual alleles was difficult. In vitro tests confirmed that three of the cytomegalovirus-associated TCR beta chains recognize cytomegalovirus antigens. In a later analysis, 16,951 TCR beta sequences were associated with specific HLA alleles at a false discovery rate of 0.05. A later analysis reported that several top co-occurrence clusters appeared linked to parvovirus B19, influenza, CMV and Epstein-Barr virus. Most TCR sequences were seen in very few donors, while some public TCRs were found in many individuals. Linkage disequilibrium might explain the correlated functional status among segregating V segments, but an unknown experimental factor could not be ruled out. Broadly in line with IMGT annotations, most TCR beta V segments showed up in productive rearrangements about 90% or about 30% of the time in an earlier analysis of approximately 600 of the donors. It was suggested by the authors that the approach could potentially be generalized to other disease states and immunological phenotypes. In a later analysis, HLA-associated TCR beta chains were found to be more clonally expanded and to have lower generation probabilities than equally common non-associated chains. The cohort was sequenced for TCR beta chains only, and without alpha or paired-chain data the features that could be detected were limited. A further reported finding was that TCR beta sequences accurately predicted the HLA-A and HLA-B alleles for most subjects in the first cohort. In both the original and validation cohorts, the classifier was reported to diagnose cytomegalovirus status with high specificity and sensitivity. Roughly uniform sequencing depth across donors was assumed in presence/absence analyses, although this assumption may not hold. The sequencing pipeline was judged likely to have produced a cluster of highly shared sequence variants as a technical artifact. Because HLA typing was missing for some donors at each locus, association tests included only the typed subset. In the study, around 160 TCR beta chains were listed as associated with cytomegalovirus. Because counts were too low, roughly 17 rarely observed V segments, including chromosome 9 orphons, were left out of the earlier analysis of about 620 of the donors.

Library preparation employed the immunoSEQ multiplex PCR assay. A mixture of 60 forward primers for TCR Vbeta segments and 13 reverse primers for TCR Jbeta segments was used in the multiplex PCR. The CDR3 region of rearranged TCR beta genes was amplified from genomic DNA with a multiplex PCR assay. On the Illumina HiSeq System, the amplified TCR beta libraries were sequenced as 87-base-pair reads. Processing in the source paper ran as follows. A later analysis tallied around 82 million unique TCR beta chains across the 600 to 700 repertoires, and about 10 million of those chains were shared by two or more donors. Raw reads were error-corrected and collapsed into unique sequences with a nearest-neighbor algorithm that merged closely related sequences to remove PCR and sequencing errors. V, D and J gene segments were assigned by aligning CDR3 sequences to IMGT reference sequences. For a sequence to be retained, a match of at least six nucleotides to both a V gene segment and a J gene segment was required. A rearrangement was called productive if the CDR3 had no stop codons and remained in frame with V and J, and every other rearrangement was called non-productive. CDR3 was defined according to IMGT convention as the region running from the second conserved V-encoded cysteine to the conserved J-encoded phenylalanine. Sequences without an unambiguous match to a single V gene segment were excluded from the earlier analysis of about 640 of the donors. In an earlier analysis of approximately 560 of the donors, a V segment was called functional when productive rearrangements were above 56.7%, and segregating when the standard deviation between donors exceeded 5%. A statistical classification framework was built to diagnose cytomegalovirus status from the catalog of TCR beta chain sequences. V and J gene assignment, in a later analysis, came from comparing TCR nucleotide sequences with IMGT/GENE-DB human TR gene sequences. In a later analysis, CDR3 sequences and most-parsimonious VDJ recombination scenarios were assigned using the TCRdist pipeline. A later analysis defined each TCR beta chain by its CDR3 amino acid sequence plus V-gene family, and excluded reads lacking a unique V-gene family. As a way to deal with suspected cross-contamination and a sequencing artifact, a later analysis dropped hundreds of nucleotide sequences that were highly shared and had low generation probability. For each public chain, a later analysis derived a clonal expansion index from normalized ranks of inferred template counts within each repertoire. A later analysis computed generation probabilities with a VDJ recombination model fitted to out-of-frame rearrangements, and checked the results against IGoR. In a later analysis, hypergeometric tests were used to score TCR-TCR, TCR-HLA and TCR-CMV co-occurrence, with a repertoire-size bias correction applied to TCR pairs. False discovery rates were estimated in a later analysis by permuting HLA or CMV assignments 20 times. A later analysis grouped co-occurring TCRs with DBSCAN, adding TCRdist sequence similarity when clustering within HLA-allele-positive subsets. Repertoires with fewer than 30,000 or more than 120,000 public chains were left out of co-occurrence clustering, as were about 5 repertoires with anomalous nucleotide sharing. The immuneACCESS repertoire file appears here via TCRdb, limited to in-frame rearrangements. These files lack a portion of the clones; in checked studies, under half of the deficit traces to unresolved V genes, and the cause of the others is not known. V, J and clone size are those of that table, while D and trimming were read from the DNA. This sample's listing comprises around 210,000 clones. Jointly, the top ten make up under 1% of the sample.

Remarks on this clone: The target of this receptor is not known.

The cohort comprised more than 550 healthy bone marrow donors. All cohort members were sampled while nominally healthy, although unrecorded immune exposures were likely present. The donor was CMV seropositive and belonged to the group of 250 to 300 seropositive cohort members. A peripheral blood sample was collected from each donor, and TCR beta sequencing was performed on peripheral blood mononuclear cells. Genomic DNA extraction from the blood cell samples was performed with the Qiagen DNeasy Blood Extraction Kit. The sample consisted of PBMCs. This clonotype was sampled from a woman under 40 in good health and CMV-seropositive.

The nucleotide sequence is TGTGCCTGGAGTACACGACAGGAGAACACTGAAGCTTTCTTT. It translates to CAWSTRQENTEAFF. The V gene is TRBV30 and the J gene is TRBJ1-1, with TRBD1 perhaps the D gene, on 6 matching bases. From its cysteine to its phenylalanine, the CDR3 spans 14 amino acids. Only CDR3 DNA is held: 42 bases, read in frame from base 1. As encoded in the germline V gene (reference sequence), CDR1 is GTSNPN while CDR2 is SVGIG. The V and J ends are trimmed by 2 bases and 1 base, leaving 11 bases between them.